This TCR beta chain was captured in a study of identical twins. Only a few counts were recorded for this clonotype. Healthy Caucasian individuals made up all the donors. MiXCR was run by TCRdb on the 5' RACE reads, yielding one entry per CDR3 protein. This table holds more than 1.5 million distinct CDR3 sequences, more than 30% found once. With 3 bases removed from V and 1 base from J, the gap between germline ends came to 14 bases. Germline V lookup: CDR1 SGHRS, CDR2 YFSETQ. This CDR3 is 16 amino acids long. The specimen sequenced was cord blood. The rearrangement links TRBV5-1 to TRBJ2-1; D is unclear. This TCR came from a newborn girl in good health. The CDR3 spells CASSSEHPLSYNEQFF. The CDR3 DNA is TGCGCCAGCAGCTCCGAGCACCCCCTTTCCTACAATGAGCAGTTCTTC.